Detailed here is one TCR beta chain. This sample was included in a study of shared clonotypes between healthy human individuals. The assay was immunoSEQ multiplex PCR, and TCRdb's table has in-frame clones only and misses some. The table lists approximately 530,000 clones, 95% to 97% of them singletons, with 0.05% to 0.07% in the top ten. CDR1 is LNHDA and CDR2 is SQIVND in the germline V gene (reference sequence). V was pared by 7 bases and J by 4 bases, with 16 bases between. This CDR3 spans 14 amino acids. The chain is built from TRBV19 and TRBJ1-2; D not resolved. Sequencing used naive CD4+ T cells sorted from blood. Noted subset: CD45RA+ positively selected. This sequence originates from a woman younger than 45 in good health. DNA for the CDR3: TGTGCCAGTACCAATGCCGGGGTCGCCTATGGCTACACCTTC. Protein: CASTNAGVAYGYTF.